The 32 T cell receptor beta chains below come from one sample, sequenced in a study of T cell responses to AZD1222 COVID-19 vaccine. Profiled with immunoSEQ multiplex PCR; TCRdb holds only in-frame clones, not every one. The sample lists approximately 90,000 clones, about nine tenths occurring once. Sequencing was performed on peripheral blood, taken on day 0 of AZD1222 vaccination. The receptors come from an adult in good health.

This clone was observed once. CDR3 protein: CASLPGARGEQYF. CDR3 sequence (DNA): TGTGCCAGCCTCCCAGGGGCGCGGGGCGAGCAGTACTTC. The chain links TRBV28 to TRBJ2-7; D assignment may be TRBD1 or TRBD2 (6 bases each). The CDR3 has 13 residues. V lost 8 bases and J lost 6, with 17 bases in between. Per the germline V gene, CDR1 is MDHEN and CDR2 is SYDVKM. The full variable domain, rest sourced from reference TRBV28 and TRBJ2-7, is DVKVTQSSRYLVKRTGEKVFLECVQDMDHENMFWYRQDPGLGLRLIYFSYDVKMKEKGDIPEGYSVSREKKERFSLILESASTNQTSMYLCASLPGARGEQYFGPGTRLTVT.

CDR3 DNA: TGTGCCATCTCTGGGCCCACCACTGAAGCTTTCTTT. Translation: CAISGPTTEAFF. The genes are TRBV10-3 and TRBJ1-1; D uncertain. This CDR3 contains 12 residues. The germline V gene encodes CDR1 ENHRY and CDR2 SYGVKD. V lost 8 bases, J lost 4 bases, and 11 bases lay in between.

This clone was seen only once. The rearrangement links TRBV5-1 to TRBJ2-1, with D possibly being TRBD2 (6 bases). The length of the CDR3 is 13 residues. V was trimmed by 3 bases and J by 9 bases, leaving 13 bases between them. Germline V gene lookup returns CDR1 SGHRS and CDR2 YFSETQ. CDR3 sequence reads: CASSSTPGGEQFF. DNA of the CDR3: TGCGCCAGCAGCTCGACCCCCGGGGGTGAGCAGTTCTTC.

This chain uses TRBV27 with TRBJ1-1, with 9 bases identical to TRBD1. Germline values: CDR1 MNHEY, CDR2 SMNVEV (reference sequence). The CDR3 consists of 17 residues. V lost 5 bases, J lost 0 bases, and 10 bases stayed unmatched. The CDR3 sequence is CASSKINRGRMNTEAFF. DNA of the CDR3: TGTGCCAGCAGTAAAATTAACAGGGGGCGGATGAACACTGAAGCTTTCTTT.

The CDR3 bases are TGCGCCAGCAGCTGGGGACAGGGTCCTGGCTACACCTTC. Protein: CASSWGQGPGYTF. This sequence joins TRBV5-1 and TRBJ1-2, with TRBD1 matching 9 bases. Germline CDR1 reads SGHRS; CDR2 reads YFSETQ. The CDR3 is 13 residues long. V trimming: 3 bases; J trimming: 7 bases; junction bases outside the gene matches: 4.

V and J are TRBV7-9 and TRBJ2-3; TRBD1 matches at 8 bases. The CDR3 contains 17 residues. Trimming took 2 bases from V and 5 from J; bases not matched to a gene: 12. Germline values: CDR1 SEHNR, CDR2 FQNEAQ (reference sequence). The chain's CDR3 is CASSLFRGQGLVDTQYF. The CDR3 nucleotides read TGTGCCAGCAGCTTATTCCGAGGACAGGGTTTAGTAGATACGCAGTATTTT. The full variable domain, with the rest looked up from reference TRBV7-9 and TRBJ2-3, is DTGVSQNPRHKITKRGQNVTFRCDPISEHNRLYWYRQTLGQGPEFLTYFQNEAQLEKSRLLSDRFSAERPKGSFSTLEIQRTEQGDSAMYLCASSLFRGQGLVDTQYFGPGTRLTVL.

The chain carries TRBV4-1 and TRBJ2-1; D assignment may be TRBD1 or TRBD2 (6 bases each). Germline V gene data show CDR1 as MGHRA and CDR2 as YSYEKL. V lost 0 bases to trimming and J lost 4 bases, with 13 bases between them. CDR3 length: 16 amino acids. The CDR3 spells CASSQERGDMYNEQFF. The CDR3 DNA is TGCGCCAGCAGCCAAGAAAGGGGGGACATGTACAATGAGCAGTTCTTC.

This chain joins TRBV6-5 and TRBJ1-5, with D possibly TRBD1 on 5 matching bases. This CDR3 has 14 residues. Germline values: CDR1 MNHEY, CDR2 SVGAGI. V shed 8 bases and J shed 4 bases, with 15 bases lying between them. CDR3 in DNA: TGTGCCAGCCACCCGGGACGGGCAAATCAGCCCCAGCATTTT. As protein: CASHPGRANQPQHF.

The chain recombines TRBV7-2 with TRBJ1-2; D remains ambiguous. V lost 5 bases, J lost 4 bases, and 17 bases lay in between. Germline V lookup: CDR1 SGHTA, CDR2 FQGNSA. This CDR3 spans 15 amino acids. CDR3 sequence (DNA): TGTGCCAGCAGCGTTCCCCCTACAGAAGTCTATGGCTACACCTTC. This codes for CASSVPPTEVYGYTF.

The rearrangement joins TRBV11-2 to TRBJ1-1; D not certain. V was cut by 4 bases and J by 3 bases, with 24 bases left in between. Germline V gene lookup returns CDR1 SGHAT and CDR2 FQNNGV. The CDR3 length is 18 residues. The CDR3 region has the DNA TGTGCCAGCAGCTCCCCCGGGAGGCCCCCGGTCGGGGACACTGAAGCTTTCTTT. It is translated as CASSSPGRPPVGDTEAFF.

The gene calls are TRBV21-1 and TRBJ1-3. TRBV21-1 constitutes a pseudogene. This CDR3 region has 18 residues. CDR3 sequence (DNA): TGTGCCAGAAGTACCGTCAGGAGTACCCTGAGCTCTGGAAACACCATATATTTT. Residues: CARSTVRSTLSSGNTIYF.

The chain employs TRBV5-4 and TRBJ1-6; D remains unclear. Germline CDR1 SGHNT, CDR2 YYREEE (reference sequence). This CDR3 has 14 residues. V was clipped by 4 bases and J by 8 bases, with 13 bases between them. The CDR3 bases are TGTGCCAGCAGCCCCGGGAGGGCTGATTCACCCCTCCACTTT. Translation: CASSPGRADSPLHF.

The rearrangement joins TRBV24-1 to TRBJ1-2; 7 nucleotides align to TRBD1. Germline lookup yields CDR1 KGHDR and CDR2 SFDVKD. The CDR3 is 15 residues long. V shed 9 bases, J shed 1 base, and the junction held 10 bases outside the gene matches. The CDR3 bases are TGTGCCACCGCCCTGACAGGGACTTATAACTATGGCTACACCTTC. Its translation: CATALTGTYNYGYTF.

This chain uses TRBV2 with TRBJ1-1; tentatively, D is TRBD1 (5 bases). The germline CDR1 and CDR2 sequences are SNHLY and FYNNEI. The CDR3 length is 14 residues. The V end was cut by 2 bases, the J end by 1 base, with 8 bases between. CDR3 sequence: CASSERQWNTEAFF. DNA for the CDR3: TGTGCCAGCAGTGAAAGACAGTGGAACACTGAAGCTTTCTTT.

CDR3 region: CASSPARGNTIYF. For the CDR3, the DNA is TGTGCCAGCAGCCCAGCTCGGGGAAACACCATATATTTT. The chain recombines TRBV7-2 with TRBJ1-3; D gene ambiguous. Germline V lookup: CDR1 SGHTA, CDR2 FQGNSA. The CDR3 loop spans 13 amino acids. Deletions cut 5 bases from V and 4 bases from J, with 9 bases between.

This chain uses TRBV2 with TRBJ1-1, with D unclear. CDR1 SNHLY and CDR2 FYNNEI come from the germline V gene. The CDR3 length is 13 residues. V was clipped by 4 bases and J by 0 bases, with 6 bases between them. The chain's CDR3 is CASSGHMNTEAFF. In DNA form, the CDR3 reads TGTGCCAGCAGTGGACACATGAACACTGAAGCTTTCTTT. The full variable domain, with the rest looked up from reference TRBV2 and TRBJ1-1, is EPEVTQTPSHQVTQMGQEVILRCVPISNHLYFYWYRQILGQKVEFLVSFYNNEISEKSEIFDDQFSVERPDGSNFTLKIRSTKLEDSAMYFCASSGHMNTEAFFGQGTRLTVV.

The chain has TRBV21-1 and TRBJ1-6. TRBV21-1 is noted as a pseudogene. The CDR3 contains 16 residues. The chain's CDR3 is CASSECGLALDSPLHF. The CDR3 DNA sequence: TGTGCCAGCAGCGAATGTGGACTGGCTCTGGATTCACCCCTCCACTTT.

The rearrangement links TRBV4-3 to TRBJ1-3; weak D call: TRBD1 (6 bases). V was clipped by 1 base and J by 2 bases, with 12 bases between them. Germline V gives CDR1 LGHNA, CDR2 YSLEER. The CDR3 is made up of 16 amino acids. DNA for the CDR3: TGCGCCAGCAGCCAAGGAGCCGGGGGCACTGGAAACACCATATATTTT. Protein: CASSQGAGGTGNTIYF.

In this sample, this clone turned up once. The V call is TRBV6-2 or TRBV6-3, the J call TRBJ1-4; tentatively, D is TRBD1 (5 bases). Trimming took 6 bases from V and 0 from J, leaving 14 bases between them. The CDR3 runs 16 residues. Looked up from germline, CDR1 is MNHEY and CDR2 is SVGEGT. The CDR3 reads CASSPGTSSTNEKLFF. The CDR3, as DNA: TGTGCCAGCAGCCCCGGGACGTCATCAACTAATGAAAAACTGTTTTTT.

This chain connects TRBV5-1 to TRBJ2-7, with 7 bases lining up with TRBD2. Germline V gene lookup returns CDR1 SGHRS and CDR2 YFSETQ. The CDR3 sequence is 14 residues long. V dropped 6 bases and J dropped 3; count of bases not matched to a gene: 9. The CDR3 here is CASNQDSGDYEQYF. The CDR3 DNA is TGCGCCAGCAACCAAGACAGCGGGGACTACGAGCAGTACTTC.

This rearrangement joins TRBV5-1 to TRBJ2-3, with 7 bases fitting TRBD2. This CDR3 has 14 amino acids. V dropped 5 bases and J dropped 2; count of bases not matched to a gene: 5. In germline, CDR1 is SGHRS, CDR2 YFSETQ. CDR3 protein: CASSREGSTDTQYF. In nucleotides, the CDR3 is TGCGCCAGCAGTAGGGAGGGTTCCACAGATACGCAGTATTTT. The full variable domain, completed using reference TRBV5-1 and TRBJ2-3, is KAGVTQTPRYLIKTRGQQVTLSCSPISGHRSVSWYQQTPGQGLQFLFEYFSETQRNKGNFPGRFSGRQFSNSRSEMNVSTLELGDSALYLCASSREGSTDTQYFGPGTRLTVL.

This clone has just one count. V usage is TRBV9 and J usage is TRBJ1-2, with 7 bases identical to TRBD1. The junction had 3 bases not matched to a gene; V was cut back by 4 bases and J by 3 bases. Germline loops: CDR1 SGDLS, CDR2 YYNGEE. The CDR3 has 13 amino acids. CDR3 nucleotides: TGTGCCAGCAGCTTAGGGACAGACTATGGCTACACCTTC. Amino acid sequence: CASSLGTDYGYTF.

This CDR3 reads CASSFSSDTQYF. The CDR3, as DNA: TGTGCCAGCAGCTTTAGCAGTGATACGCAGTATTTT. V gene TRBV7-2 combines with J gene TRBJ2-3, with no clear D. This CDR3 contains 12 residues. Germline V gene lookup returns CDR1 SGHTA and CDR2 FQGNSA. V lost 3 bases to trimming and J lost 6 bases, with 7 bases between them.

This clone was picked up a small number of times. The rearrangement links TRBV7-9 to TRBJ2-4, with D possibly called TRBD1 or TRBD2 (6 bases each). With 7 bases removed from V and 0 bases from J, the gap between germline ends came to 13 bases. The germline V gene encodes CDR1 SEHNR and CDR2 FQNEAQ (reference sequence). The CDR3 runs to 15 residues. The CDR3 loop reads CASTPGGLAKNIQYF. CDR3 sequence (DNA): TGTGCCAGCACCCCTGGGGGGCTAGCCAAAAACATTCAGTACTTC.

V and J are TRBV28 and TRBJ1-2; D possibly corresponds to TRBD1 (6 bases). Trimming cost V 7 bases and J 3 bases, with 9 bases left between them. Germline V gene lookup returns CDR1 MDHEN and CDR2 SYDVKM. This CDR3 has 12 residues. CDR3 region: CASNRQDYGYTF. CDR3 sequence (DNA): TGTGCCAGCAATAGACAGGACTATGGCTACACCTTC.

The chain is built from TRBV30 and TRBJ2-3, with D possibly being TRBD2 (5 bases). The germline V gene has CDR1 GTSNPN and CDR2 SVGIG (reference sequence). This CDR3 has 14 residues. V was trimmed by 0 bases and J by 0 bases, leaving 7 bases between them. CDR3: CAWSVAASTDTQYF. CDR3 nucleotide sequence: TGTGCCTGGAGTGTAGCGGCGAGCACAGATACGCAGTATTTT.

V usage is TRBV11-2 and J usage is TRBJ1-5, with TRBD1 matching 10 bases. There are 18 residues in the CDR3. CDR1 and CDR2 from the germline V gene are SGHAT and FQNNGV. V shed 2 bases and J 3 bases; nucleotides not matched to a gene: 10. The CDR3 region is CASSLRVAGTGDNQPQHF. The DNA for the CDR3 is TGTGCCAGCAGCTTAAGGGTCGCCGGGACAGGGGACAATCAGCCCCAGCATTTT.

The chain links TRBV19 to TRBJ2-6, with TRBD1 matching over 12 bases. The V and J ends lost 7 bases and 4 bases, in that order; junction bases with no gene match: 8. Germline values: CDR1 LNHDA, CDR2 SQIVND (reference sequence). The CDR3 spans 17 residues. The CDR3 loop reads CASNPGQGANGANVLTF. The CDR3 DNA reads as TGTGCCAGTAACCCGGGACAGGGGGCTAACGGGGCCAACGTCCTGACTTTC.

The chain couples TRBV16 to TRBJ1-5; 7 bases fit TRBD1. This CDR3 is 17 amino acids long. Trimming removed 7 bases from V and 2 bases from J; junction bases left unmatched: 14. Looked up from germline, CDR1 is KGHSY and CDR2 is FQNENV. The DNA of the CDR3 is TGTGCCAGCATCCCGACAGGGATGGAGGTGGGCAATCAGCCCCAGCATTTT. It codes for CASIPTGMEVGNQPQHF.

DNA of the CDR3: TGTGCCAGCAGCCTTAGAGGGTACATTGAAGCTTTCTTT. Translating it yields CASSLRGYIEAFF. V is TRBV7-2 and J is TRBJ1-1, with D unresolved. Between the trimmed V and J ends, which lost 5 bases and 7 bases, there was a span of 14 bases. Per germline, CDR1 SGHTA and CDR2 FQGNSA. CDR3 length: 13 residues. Full variable domain (rest looked up from reference TRBV7-2 and TRBJ1-1): GAGVSQSPSNKVTEKGKDVELRCDPISGHTALYWYRQSLGQGLEFLIYFQGNSAPDKSGLPSDRFSAERTGGSVSTLTIQRTQQEDSAVYLCASSLRGYIEAFFGQGTRLTVV.

The chain couples TRBV6-4 to TRBJ2-2; perhaps TRBD1 as D (6 bases). The ends were cut back, 5 bases at V and 3 bases at J, with 13 bases in the middle. CDR3 length: 15 residues. Per germline, CDR1 MRHNA and CDR2 SNTAGT. The CDR3 sequence is CASSPTGQHTGELFF. The CDR3 DNA reads TGTGCCAGCAGTCCAACAGGACAGCACACCGGGGAGCTGTTTTTT.

The chain couples TRBV27 to TRBJ2-7, with 7 bases lining up with TRBD2. With V trimmed by 6 bases and J by 0 bases, 11 bases remained unmatched. The V gene's germline CDR1 is MNHEY and CDR2 SMNVEV (reference sequence). The CDR3 covers 16 residues. The CDR3 reads CASSPLTSVSSYEQYF. In nucleotides, the CDR3 is TGTGCCAGCAGCCCTCTCACTAGCGTCAGCTCCTACGAGCAGTACTTC.